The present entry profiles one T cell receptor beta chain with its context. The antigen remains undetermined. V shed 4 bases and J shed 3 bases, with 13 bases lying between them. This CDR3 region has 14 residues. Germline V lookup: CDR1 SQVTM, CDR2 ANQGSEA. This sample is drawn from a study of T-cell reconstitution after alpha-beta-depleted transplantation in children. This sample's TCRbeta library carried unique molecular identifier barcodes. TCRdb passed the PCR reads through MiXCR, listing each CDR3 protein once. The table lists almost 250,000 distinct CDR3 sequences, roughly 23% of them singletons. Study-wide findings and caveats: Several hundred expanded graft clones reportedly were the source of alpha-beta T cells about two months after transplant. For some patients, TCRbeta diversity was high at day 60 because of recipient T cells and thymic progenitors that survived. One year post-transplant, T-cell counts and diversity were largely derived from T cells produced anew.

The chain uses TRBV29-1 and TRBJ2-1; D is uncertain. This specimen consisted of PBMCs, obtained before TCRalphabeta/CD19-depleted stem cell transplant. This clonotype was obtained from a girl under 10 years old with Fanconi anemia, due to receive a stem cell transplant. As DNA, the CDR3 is TGCAGCGTTGTAGGTCCAGGACGCTACAATGAGCAGTTCTTC. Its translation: CSVVGPGRYNEQFF.